This T cell receptor (beta chain) was obtained from a study of T cells in Graves' hyperthyroidism and ophthalmopathy. Study outcomes and limitations: Within blood appeared most thyroid clonotypes that had expanded above 0.001. Progression to ophthalmopathy was predicted a median of roughly 6.5 months early. Ophthalmopathy stood apart from stable hyperthyroidism in a 13 V-J model.

The source material, RNA transcripts, was used to amplify TCR beta CDR3 regions. TCR CDR3 underwent first-round RT-PCR with the HTBI primer set. TCRdb ran MiXCR on the multiplex PCR reads and lists one entry per CDR3 protein. This repertoire shows 650,000 to 800,000 distinct CDR3 sequences, just under 45% found once; its top ten account for under 8%. This clonotype was picked up many times. Its antigen remains unidentified. It was uncontrolled infection, other autoimmune disease, pregnancy or lactation that excluded patients. Looked up from germline, CDR1 is SNHLY and CDR2 is FYNNEI. The CDR3 totals 14 residues. V lost 6 bases to trimming and J lost 8 bases; unmatched junction nucleotides: 5.

This chain connects TRBV2 to TRBJ1-4; TRBD1 aligns across 11 bases. The sequenced sample was peripheral blood or thyroid tissue (not recorded which). This TCR was sampled from an adult man with Graves' disease, either hyperthyroidism or ophthalmopathy (not recorded which). The CDR3 sequence: CASRPDRGREKLFF. As DNA, the CDR3 is TGTGCCAGCAGGCCGGACAGGGGGCGGGAAAAACTGTTTTTT.